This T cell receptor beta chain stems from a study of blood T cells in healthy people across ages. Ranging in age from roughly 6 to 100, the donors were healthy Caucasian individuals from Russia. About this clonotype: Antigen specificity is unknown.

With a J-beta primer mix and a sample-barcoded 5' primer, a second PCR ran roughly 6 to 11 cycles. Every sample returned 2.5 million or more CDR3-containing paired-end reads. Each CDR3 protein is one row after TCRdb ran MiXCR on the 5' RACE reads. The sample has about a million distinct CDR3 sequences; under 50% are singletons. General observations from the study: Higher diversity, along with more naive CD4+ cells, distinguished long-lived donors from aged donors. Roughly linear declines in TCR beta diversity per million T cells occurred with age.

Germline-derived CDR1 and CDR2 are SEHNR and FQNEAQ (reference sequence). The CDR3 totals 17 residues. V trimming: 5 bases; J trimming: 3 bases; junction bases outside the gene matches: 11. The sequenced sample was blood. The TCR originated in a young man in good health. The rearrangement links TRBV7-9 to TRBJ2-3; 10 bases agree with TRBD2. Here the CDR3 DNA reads TGTGCCAGCAGCGCACAAGAGCGGGGGGGCCTAACAGATACGCAGTATTTT. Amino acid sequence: CASSAQERGGLTDTQYF.